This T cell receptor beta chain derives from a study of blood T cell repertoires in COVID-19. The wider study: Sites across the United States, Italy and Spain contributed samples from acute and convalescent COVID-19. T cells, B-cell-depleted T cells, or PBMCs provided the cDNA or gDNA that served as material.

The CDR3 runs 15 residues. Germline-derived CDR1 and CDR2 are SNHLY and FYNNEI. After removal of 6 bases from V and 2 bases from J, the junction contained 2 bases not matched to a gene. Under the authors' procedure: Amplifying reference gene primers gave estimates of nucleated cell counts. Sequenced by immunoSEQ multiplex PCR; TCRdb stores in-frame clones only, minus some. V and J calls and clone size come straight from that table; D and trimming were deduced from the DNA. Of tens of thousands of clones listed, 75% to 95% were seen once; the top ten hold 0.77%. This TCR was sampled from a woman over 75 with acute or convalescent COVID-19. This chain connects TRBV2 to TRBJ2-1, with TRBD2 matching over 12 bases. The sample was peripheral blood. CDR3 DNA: TGTGCCAGCAGGACTAGCGGGAGAACCTACAATGAGCAGTTCTTC. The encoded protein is CASRTSGRTYNEQFF.